The clone carrying this TCR beta chain has just a few counts. The antigen remains undetermined. Each CDR3 protein is one row after TCRdb ran MiXCR on the 5' RACE reads. The sample holds fewer than 70,000 distinct CDR3 sequences, around a tenth seen once. CDR1 is SEHNR and CDR2 is FQNEAQ in the germline V gene (reference sequence). The CDR3 is 14 amino acids. This specimen comes from a study of T-cell memory formation after mild COVID-19. At the level of the study: Clusters of TCRs were largely donor specific.

General study results and limits: A subset of responding clones appeared in pre-infection memory, suggesting cross-reactive memory joined. Among contracting clones, CD4+ were mainly CM/EM and CD8+ enriched in EMRA. CD4/CD8 balance held among clones contracting day 15 to 85, and later expanders leaned CD4+.

The origin of this receptor is a man in his late teens or twenties who had mild COVID-19 (a few samples of this study predate the infection). Cell type and time point are not known. V usage is TRBV7-9 and J usage is TRBJ1-3, with D possibly TRBD1 on 5 matching bases. Specimen: PBMCs or a T cell subset sorted from them (not recorded which). The CDR3 spells CAFGARSSGNTIYF. The CDR3 bases are TGTGCTTTTGGGGCCAGAAGCTCTGGAAACACCATATATTTT. Filled out from reference TRBV7-9 and TRBJ1-3, the complete variable domain reads DTGVSQNPRHKITKRGQNVTFRCDPISEHNRLYWYRQTLGQGPEFLTYFQNEAQLEKSRLLSDRFSAERPKGSFSTLEIQRTEQGDSAMYLCAFGARSSGNTIYFGEGSWLTVV.